The 29 T cell receptor beta chains below were found in one sample sequenced in a study of T cell changes during pregnancy in multiple sclerosis. The repertoire was sequenced with immunoSEQ multiplex PCR; TCRdb's copy has only in-frame clones and lacks some. This sample yields roughly 38,000 clones, of which roughly 88% are seen a single time; 0.9% to 1.5% belongs to the top ten. This specimen consisted of CD4+ T cells from peripheral blood mononuclear cells, obtained before pregnancy. The receptors were sampled from a female donor with multiple sclerosis, enrolled in a pregnancy study.

This chain uses TRBV19 with TRBJ2-1, with 9 bases identical to TRBD2. CDR3 length: 16 amino acids. CDR1 and CDR2 from the germline V gene are LNHDA and SQIVND (reference sequence). V was pared by 3 bases and J by 10 bases, with 13 bases of the junction left unmatched. The CDR3, as DNA: TGTGCCAGTAGTATTTCCCGGCGGGAGGGCCCCCGGGAGCAGTTCTTC. It translates to CASSISRREGPREQFF. The full variable domain, with the rest looked up from reference TRBV19 and TRBJ2-1, is DGGITQSPKYLFRKEGQNVTLSCEQNLNHDAMYWYRQDPGQGLRLIYYSQIVNDFQKGDIAEGYSVSREKKESFPLTVTSAQKNPTAFYLCASSISRREGPREQFFGPGTRLTVL.

Only one count was recorded for this clone. The chain joins TRBV10-2 to TRBJ1-1; D remains ambiguous. This CDR3 is 14 amino acids long. Germline V gene sequence: CDR1 WSHSY, CDR2 SAAADI. Trimming removed 7 bases from V and 0 bases from J, with 12 bases in between. Here the CDR3 reads CASKWGDMNTEAFF. Here the CDR3 DNA reads TGCGCCAGCAAGTGGGGAGACATGAACACTGAAGCTTTCTTT.

The sample holds one count of this clone. This chain connects TRBV30 to TRBJ2-7, with D possibly matching TRBD1 (6 bases). Germline V lookup: CDR1 GTSNPN, CDR2 SVGIG (reference sequence). CDR3 length: 12 amino acids. V was shortened by 4 bases and J by 3 bases, with 10 bases between the two germline ends. The chain's CDR3 is CAWTVRGYEQYF. CDR3 sequence (DNA): TGTGCCTGGACCGTCAGGGGCTACGAGCAGTACTTC.

The gene calls are TRBV5-1 and TRBJ1-1, with TRBD1 matching over 8 bases. Germline V gene data show CDR1 as SGHRS and CDR2 as YFSETQ. CDR3 size: 14 residues. V lost 4 bases and J lost 2; bases outside the gene matches: 4. This CDR3 reads CASSRDRPNTEAFF. In DNA, the CDR3 is TGCGCCAGCAGCCGGGACAGGCCTAACACTGAAGCTTTCTTT.

V usage is TRBV5-1 and J usage is TRBJ2-2; possibly TRBD2 for D (6 bases). Deletions cut 0 bases from V and 5 bases from J, with 8 bases between. The CDR3 covers 14 residues. CDR1 and CDR2 (germline): SGHRS, YFSETQ. Written as DNA, the CDR3 is TGCGCCAGCAGCTTGGTTGGGGGGACCGGGGAGCTGTTTTTT. Translation: CASSLVGGTGELFF.

This rearrangement joins TRBV12-5 to TRBJ2-2; 10 positions agree with TRBD2. The V gene end was trimmed by 2 bases and the J gene end by 4 bases; junction bases not matched to a gene: 13. The CDR3 covers 19 residues. Germline CDR1 reads LGHNT; CDR2 reads FRNRAP. CDR3 DNA: TGTGCTAGTGGTTTGCGCCTAGCGGGAGACTGGCAGGGCACCGGGGAGCTGTTTTTT. Amino acids: CASGLRLAGDWQGTGELFF.

V is TRBV5-4 and J is TRBJ2-3; D remains unclear. Germline CDR1 reads SGHNT; CDR2 reads YYREEE (reference sequence). V shed 1 base and J shed 5 bases, with 2 bases lying between them. CDR3 length equals 11 residues. The CDR3 region is CASSLQDTQYF. In nucleotides, the CDR3 is TGTGCCAGCAGCTTGCAAGATACGCAGTATTTT.

This clone has just one count. The rearrangement links TRBV28 to TRBJ1-2; D is uncertain. CDR3 size: 13 residues. Germline CDR1 MDHEN, CDR2 SYDVKM. Trimming stripped 4 bases from V and 8 bases from J, with 14 bases between. DNA of the CDR3: TGTGCCAGCAGTTCTCCAGGTTCGTTAGGCTACACCTTC. Protein: CASSSPGSLGYTF.

In its sample, this clone was seen a few times. The J gene is TRBJ1-5, the V gene TRBV7-2, with D possibly matching TRBD1 (5 bases). Germline assignment: CDR1 SGHTA and CDR2 FQGNSA. The ends were cut back, 5 bases at V and 4 bases at J, with 9 bases in the middle. The CDR3 has 13 amino acids. CDR3 amino acids: CASSPDSNQPQHF. The CDR3 bases are TGTGCCAGCAGCCCCGACAGTAATCAGCCCCAGCATTTT.

The rearrangement uses TRBV18 and TRBJ2-2, with D uncertain. The germline V gene encodes CDR1 KGHSH and CDR2 LQKENI. Deletions cut 3 bases from V and 0 bases from J, with 11 bases between. The CDR3 spans 16 residues. DNA of the CDR3: TGTGCCAGCTCACCTGATACTATGTCGAACACCGGGGAGCTGTTTTTT. Residues: CASSPDTMSNTGELFF.

The chain couples TRBV9 to TRBJ2-7; 10 nucleotides line up with TRBD1. CDR3 length: 15 amino acids. Germline trimming cut 4 bases from V and 0 bases from J; bases unmatched to any gene: 4. Germline V gene lookup returns CDR1 SGDLS and CDR2 YYNGEE. The CDR3 DNA sequence: TGTGCCAGCAGCCCCAGGACAGGGGGCTCCTACGAGCAGTACTTC. Its translation is CASSPRTGGSYEQYF. The full variable domain, its missing parts supplied by reference TRBV9 and TRBJ2-7, is DSGVTQTPKHLITATGQRVTLRCSPRSGDLSVYWYQQSLDQGLQFLIQYYNGEERAKGNILERFSAQQFPDLHSELNLSSLELGDSALYFCASSPRTGGSYEQYFGPGTRLTVT.

CDR3 coding DNA: TGTGCCAGCAGCTTCAATACAGGGATTAACAACTATGGCTACACCTTC. Translating it yields CASSFNTGINNYGYTF. This chain joins TRBV11-2 and TRBJ1-2; D perhaps matches TRBD1 (6 bases). V was clipped by 3 bases and J by 2 bases, with 16 bases between them. The CDR3 sequence is 16 residues long. Germline V gene data show CDR1 as SGHAT and CDR2 as FQNNGV.

The chain couples TRBV7-2 to TRBJ1-5; 7 nucleotides line up with TRBD1. CDR1 is SGHTA, CDR2 FQGNSA, per germline. V lost 6 bases to trimming and J lost 1 base; unmatched junction nucleotides: 6. The CDR3 sequence is 15 residues long. The CDR3: CASRAGGSSNQPQHF. The DNA of the CDR3 is TGTGCCAGCAGGGCAGGGGGTTCCAGCAATCAGCCCCAGCATTTT.

This chain links TRBV7-3 with TRBJ2-7, with a tentative D call TRBD2 (6 bases). Trimming stripped 0 bases from V and 0 bases from J, with 6 bases between. CDR3 length: 14 amino acids. CDR1 and CDR2 from the germline V gene are SGHTA and FQGTGA. The CDR3 bases are TGTGCCAGCAGCTTAACTAGCGGCTCCTACGAGCAGTACTTC. Amino acid sequence: CASSLTSGSYEQYF.

The genes are TRBV28 and TRBJ1-2; 10 nucleotides agree with TRBD1. CDR1 MDHEN and CDR2 SYDVKM come from the germline V gene. The CDR3 spans 15 residues. V was pared by 4 bases and J by 1 base, with 3 bases of the junction left unmatched. Here the CDR3 DNA reads TGTGCCAGCAGTTGGGACAGGGGAAGTAACTATGGCTACACCTTC. Translated, it gives CASSWDRGSNYGYTF.

The gene calls are TRBV9 and TRBJ2-7, with 13 positions matching TRBD2. The CDR3 has 16 amino acids. J was trimmed by 7 bases and V by 2 bases; bases with no gene match: 9. The germline V gene has CDR1 SGDLS and CDR2 YYNGEE. CDR3 nucleotides: TGTGCCAGCAGCGTGGGGGGACTAGCGGGAACCGAAGAGCAGTACTTC. It codes for CASSVGGLAGTEEQYF.

The rearrangement joins TRBV7-9 to TRBJ1-4; tentatively, D is TRBD1 (5 bases). This CDR3 has 17 residues. CDR1 is SEHNR and CDR2 is FQNEAQ in the germline V gene (reference sequence). V was trimmed by 5 bases and J by 2 bases, leaving 18 bases between them. The CDR3 coding sequence is TGTGCCAGCAGCCCTCGTGGACACTCAGGGACTAATGAAAAACTGTTTTTT. Amino acid sequence: CASSPRGHSGTNEKLFF.

The chain is built from TRBV5-1 and TRBJ1-2; TRBD1 aligns across 10 bases. The CDR3 loop spans 15 amino acids. Trimming cost V 0 bases and J 7 bases; bases outside gene matches: 6. Germline V gene data show CDR1 as SGHRS and CDR2 as YFSETQ. The DNA of the CDR3 is TGCGCCAGCAGCTTGGCGGGGGACAGGGGAGTTGGCTACACCTTC. Translation: CASSLAGDRGVGYTF.

V usage is TRBV19 and J usage is TRBJ2-3, with 10 bases fitting TRBD1. The CDR3 sequence is 15 residues long. CDR1 LNHDA and CDR2 SQIVND come from the germline V gene (reference sequence). Germline trimming cut 5 bases from V and 4 bases from J; bases unmatched to any gene: 6. The CDR3 reads CASSPRQGAADTQYF. CDR3 DNA sequence: TGTGCCAGTAGTCCTAGACAGGGGGCGGCAGATACGCAGTATTTT.

The CDR3 nucleotides are TGTGCCAGCAGCGTAGATTTGGCGAACACTGAAGCTTTCTTT. It translates to CASSVDLANTEAFF. The V and J genes are TRBV9 and TRBJ1-1; D ambiguous. Per the germline V gene, CDR1 is SGDLS and CDR2 is YYNGEE. V lost 0 bases to trimming and J lost 1 base, with 7 bases between them. The CDR3 is 14 residues long.

The V and J genes are TRBV29-1 and TRBJ2-7, with TRBD1 identical over 9 bases. V trimming: 4 bases; J trimming: 2 bases; junction bases outside the gene matches: 3. The CDR3 sequence is 13 residues long. CDR1 is SQVTM and CDR2 is ANQGSEA in the germline V gene. The CDR3 region has the DNA TGCAGCGTTGCGGGACAGGGACCCTACGAGCAGTACTTC. It encodes CSVAGQGPYEQYF.

The V and J genes are TRBV2 and TRBJ2-1; 16 bases match TRBD2. CDR3 length: 16 residues. Germline V gene sequence: CDR1 SNHLY, CDR2 FYNNEI. The V and J ends lost 6 bases and 9 bases, in that order; junction bases with no gene match: 8. The CDR3 nucleotides read TGTGCCAGCAGGAGGGGGACTAGCGGGAGGGCCACTGAGCAGTTCTTC. This translates into CASRRGTSGRATEQFF. Drawing the rest from reference TRBV2 and TRBJ2-1, the complete variable domain is EPEVTQTPSHQVTQMGQEVILRCVPISNHLYFYWYRQILGQKVEFLVSFYNNEISEKSEIFDDQFSVERPDGSNFTLKIRSTKLEDSAMYFCASRRGTSGRATEQFFGPGTRLTVL.

The rearrangement links TRBV7-2 to TRBJ2-3; D may be TRBD2 (6 bases). The CDR3 sequence is 12 residues long. Trimming pared 6 bases from V and 8 bases from J, leaving 12 bases between. The germline V gene encodes CDR1 SGHTA and CDR2 FQGNSA. The CDR3 is CASSTGVGTQYF. The CDR3, as DNA: TGTGCCAGCAGTACGGGGGTCGGTACGCAGTATTTT.

The chain is built from TRBV27 and TRBJ2-7, with D possibly matching TRBD1 (6 bases). This CDR3 region has 17 residues. V lost 4 bases to trimming and J lost 2 bases, with 21 bases between them. CDR1 is MNHEY and CDR2 is SMNVEV in the germline V gene (reference sequence). The CDR3 is CASSYTPGTGPPYEQYF. As DNA, the CDR3 is TGTGCCAGCAGTTACACCCCCGGAACAGGGCCGCCCTACGAGCAGTACTTC.

The rearrangement links TRBV7-2 to TRBJ1-1, with D tentatively TRBD1 (5 bases). Germline V gene lookup returns CDR1 SGHTA and CDR2 FQGNSA. Trimming pared 1 base from V and 4 bases from J, leaving 10 bases between. The CDR3 covers 14 residues. CDR3 sequence (DNA): TGTGCCAGCAGCTTAGGGGGGGAGGGCACTGAAGCTTTCTTT. Protein product: CASSLGGEGTEAFF.

The rearrangement joins TRBV29-1 to TRBJ2-5, with 7 nucleotides matching TRBD1. The germline CDR1 and CDR2 sequences are SQVTM and ANQGSEA. V shed 0 bases and J 5 bases; nucleotides not matched to a gene: 6. The CDR3 contains 14 residues. In nucleotides, the CDR3 is TGCAGCGTTGAAGAGGGGACAGCTCCGGAGACCCAGTACTTC. Protein sequence: CSVEEGTAPETQYF. Based on the CDR3 plus reference TRBV29-1 and TRBJ2-5, the full variable domain is SAVISQKPSRDICQRGTSLTIQCQVDSQVTMMFWYRQQPGQSLTLIATANQGSEATYESGFVIDKFPISRPNLTFSTLTVSNMSPEDSSIYLCSVEEGTAPETQYFGPGTRLLVL.

The chain recombines TRBV11-2 with TRBJ1-2, with a possible D match to TRBD1 (6 bases). V lost 5 bases and J 7 bases, leaving 17 bases between the germline ends. From germline, CDR1 is SGHAT and CDR2 FQNNGV. The CDR3 is 14 residues long. CDR3 in DNA: TGTGCCAGCAGCGAACGGCTACAGGGTGCTGGCTACACCTTC. Its translation: CASSERLQGAGYTF.

The gene calls are TRBV2 and TRBJ2-7; 7 bases agree with TRBD2. The germline V gene has CDR1 SNHLY and CDR2 FYNNEI. This CDR3 has 12 residues. J lost 2 bases, V lost 8 bases, and 3 bases had no gene match. Written as DNA, the CDR3 is TGTGCCAGCGGGCGGGGGACCTACGAGCAGTACTTC. Protein sequence: CASGRGTYEQYF.

The V gene is TRBV6-1, the J gene TRBJ1-4; 7 bases agree with TRBD1. Looked up from germline, CDR1 is MNHNS and CDR2 is SASEGT. The J segment lost 4 bases and the V segment lost 10 bases, leaving 9 bases of the junction unmatched. The CDR3 has 14 amino acids. In nucleotides, the CDR3 is TGTGCCATCTCATCACAGGGGCGTAATGAAAAACTGTTTTTT. Translating gives CAISSQGRNEKLFF.